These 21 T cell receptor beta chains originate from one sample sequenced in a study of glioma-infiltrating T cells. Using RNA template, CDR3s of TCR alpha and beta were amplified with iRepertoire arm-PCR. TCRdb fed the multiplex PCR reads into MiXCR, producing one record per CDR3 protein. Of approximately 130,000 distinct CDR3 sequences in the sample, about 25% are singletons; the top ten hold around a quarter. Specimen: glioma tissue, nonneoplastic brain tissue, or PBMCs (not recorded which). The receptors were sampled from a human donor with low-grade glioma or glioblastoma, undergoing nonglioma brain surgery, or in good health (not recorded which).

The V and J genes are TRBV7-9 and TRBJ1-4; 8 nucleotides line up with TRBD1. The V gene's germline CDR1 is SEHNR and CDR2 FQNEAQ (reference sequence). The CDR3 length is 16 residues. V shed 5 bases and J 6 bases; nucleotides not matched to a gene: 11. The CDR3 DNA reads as TGTGCCAGCAGCCAAGACCACTGGACAGGGTATGAAAAACTGTTTTTT. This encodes CASSQDHWTGYEKLFF.

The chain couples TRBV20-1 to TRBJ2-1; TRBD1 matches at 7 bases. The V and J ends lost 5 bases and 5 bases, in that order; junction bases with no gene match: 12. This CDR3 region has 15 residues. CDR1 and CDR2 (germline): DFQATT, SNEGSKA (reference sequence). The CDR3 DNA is TGCAGTGCTCGAGTACAGGGGAGCTCACACAATGAGCAGTTCTTC. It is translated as CSARVQGSSHNEQFF.

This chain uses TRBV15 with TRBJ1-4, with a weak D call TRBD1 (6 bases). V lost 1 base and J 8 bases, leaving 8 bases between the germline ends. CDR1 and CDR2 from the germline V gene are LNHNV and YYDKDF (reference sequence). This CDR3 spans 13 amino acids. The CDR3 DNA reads TGTGCCACCAGCAGAGTGGGGGGCGAAAAACTGTTTTTT. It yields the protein CATSRVGGEKLFF. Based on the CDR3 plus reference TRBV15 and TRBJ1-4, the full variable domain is DAMVIQNPRYQVTQFGKPVTLSCSQTLNHNVMYWYQQKSSQAPKLLFHYYDKDFNNEADTPDNFQSRRPNTSFCFLDIRSPGLGDTAMYLCATSRVGGEKLFFGSGTQLSVL.

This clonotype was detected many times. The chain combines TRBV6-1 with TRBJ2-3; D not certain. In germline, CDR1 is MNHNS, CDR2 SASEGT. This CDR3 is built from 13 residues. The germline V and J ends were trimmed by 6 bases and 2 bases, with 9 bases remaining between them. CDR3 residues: CASSLRFTDTQYF. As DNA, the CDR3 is TGTGCCAGCAGCCTCCGGTTCACAGATACGCAGTATTTT.

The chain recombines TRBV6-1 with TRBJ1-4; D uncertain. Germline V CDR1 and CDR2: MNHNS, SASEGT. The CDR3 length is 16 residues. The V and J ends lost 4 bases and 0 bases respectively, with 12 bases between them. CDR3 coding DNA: TGTGCCAGCAGTGGCCGAGCGGTTGCAACTAATGAAAAACTGTTTTTT. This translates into CASSGRAVATNEKLFF.

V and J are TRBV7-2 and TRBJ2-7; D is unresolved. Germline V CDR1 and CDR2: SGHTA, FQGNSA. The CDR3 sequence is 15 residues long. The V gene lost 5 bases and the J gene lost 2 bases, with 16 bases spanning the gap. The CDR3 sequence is CASSLPAADPYEQYV. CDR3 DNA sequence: TGTGCCAGCAGCCTCCCCGCCGCGGACCCCTACGAGCAGTACGTC.

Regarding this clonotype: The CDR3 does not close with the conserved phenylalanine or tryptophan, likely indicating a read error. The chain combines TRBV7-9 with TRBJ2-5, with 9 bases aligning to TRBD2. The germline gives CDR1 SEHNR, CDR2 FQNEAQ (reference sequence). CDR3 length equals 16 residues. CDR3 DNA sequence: TGTGTCAGCAGCTTACGGGCTAGCGGGGACCAAGAGACCCAGTACCTC. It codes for CVSSLRASGDQETQYL.

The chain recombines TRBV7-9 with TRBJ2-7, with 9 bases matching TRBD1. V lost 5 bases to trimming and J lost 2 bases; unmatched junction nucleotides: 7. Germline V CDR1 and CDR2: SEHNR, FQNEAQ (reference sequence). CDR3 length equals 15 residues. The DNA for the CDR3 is TGTGCCAGCAGCCCGGACAGGGGAAGGACCTACGAGCAGTACGTC. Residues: CASSPDRGRTYEQYV.

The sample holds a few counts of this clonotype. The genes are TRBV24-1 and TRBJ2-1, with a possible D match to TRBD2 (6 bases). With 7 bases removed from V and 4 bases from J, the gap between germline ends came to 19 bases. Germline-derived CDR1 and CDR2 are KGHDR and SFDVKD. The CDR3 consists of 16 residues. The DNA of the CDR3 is TGTGCCACCAGCCGCCTATCTTTGCGGGGTTACAATGAGCAGTTCTTC. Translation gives CATSRLSLRGYNEQFF.

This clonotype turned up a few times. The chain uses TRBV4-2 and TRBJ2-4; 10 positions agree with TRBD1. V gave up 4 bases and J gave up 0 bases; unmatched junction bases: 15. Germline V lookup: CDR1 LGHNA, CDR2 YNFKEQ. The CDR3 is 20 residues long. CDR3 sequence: CASSRTLGTGASIAKNIQYF. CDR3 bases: TGTGCCAGCAGCCGCACCCTGGGGACAGGGGCCAGTATAGCCAAAAACATTCAGTACTTC.

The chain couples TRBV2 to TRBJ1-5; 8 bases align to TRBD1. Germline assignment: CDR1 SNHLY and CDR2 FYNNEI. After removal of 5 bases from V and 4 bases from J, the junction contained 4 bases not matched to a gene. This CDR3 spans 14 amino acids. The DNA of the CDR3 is TGTGCCAGCAGTCGGACAGGGCTTAATCAGCCCCAGCATTTT. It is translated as CASSRTGLNQPQHF.

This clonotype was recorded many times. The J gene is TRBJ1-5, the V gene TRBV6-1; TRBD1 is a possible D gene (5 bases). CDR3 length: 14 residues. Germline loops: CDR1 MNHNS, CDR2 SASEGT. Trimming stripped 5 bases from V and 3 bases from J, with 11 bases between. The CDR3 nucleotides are TGTGCCAGCAGTTCGGGACGGCACAATCAGCCCCAGCATTTT. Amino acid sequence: CASSSGRHNQPQHF.

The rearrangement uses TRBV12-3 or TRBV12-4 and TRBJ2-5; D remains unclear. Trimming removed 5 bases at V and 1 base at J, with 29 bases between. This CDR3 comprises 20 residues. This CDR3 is CASSPYRGVVSRTLQETQYF. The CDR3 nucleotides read TGTGCCAGCAGTCCGTATCGCGGCGTGGTCTCGCGAACCCTCCAAGAGACCCAGTACTTC.

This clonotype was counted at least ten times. This CDR3 reads CASSSEGSYNEQFF. Here the CDR3 DNA reads TGTGCCAGCAGTTCGGAGGGTTCCTACAATGAGCAGTTCTTC. The chain links TRBV6-1 to TRBJ2-1; tentative D call: TRBD2 (6 bases). The CDR3 runs 14 residues. V shed 5 bases and J shed 1 base, with 9 bases lying between them. In germline, CDR1 is MNHNS, CDR2 SASEGT.

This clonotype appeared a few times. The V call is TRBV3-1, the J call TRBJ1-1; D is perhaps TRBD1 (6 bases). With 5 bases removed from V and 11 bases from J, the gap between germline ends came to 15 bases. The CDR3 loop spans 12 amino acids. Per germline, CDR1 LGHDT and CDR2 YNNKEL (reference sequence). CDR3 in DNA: TGTGCCAGCAGCTTAGAACAGGGAGAGGCTTTCTTT. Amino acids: CASSLEQGEAFF.

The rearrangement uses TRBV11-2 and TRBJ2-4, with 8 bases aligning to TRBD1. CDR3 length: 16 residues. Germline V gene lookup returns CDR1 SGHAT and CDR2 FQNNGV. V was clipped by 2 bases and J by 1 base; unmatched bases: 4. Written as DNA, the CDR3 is TGTGCCAGCAGCTTATACAGGGGGTCTGCCAAAAACATTCAGTACTTC. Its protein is CASSLYRGSAKNIQYF.

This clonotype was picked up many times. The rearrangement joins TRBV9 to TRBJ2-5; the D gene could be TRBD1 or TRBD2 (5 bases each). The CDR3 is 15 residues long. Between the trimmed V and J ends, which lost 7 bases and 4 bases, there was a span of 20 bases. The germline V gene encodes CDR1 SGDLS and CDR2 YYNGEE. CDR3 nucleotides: TGTGCCAGCGGTAGAGACGGGGCTAGACGAGAGACCCAGTACTTC. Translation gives CASGRDGARRETQYF.

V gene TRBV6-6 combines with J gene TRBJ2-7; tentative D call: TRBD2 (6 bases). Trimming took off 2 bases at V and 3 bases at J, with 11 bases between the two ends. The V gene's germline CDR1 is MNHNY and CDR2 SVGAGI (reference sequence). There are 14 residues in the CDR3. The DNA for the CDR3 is TGTGCCAGCAGTTACGGGGGGTTTGTCTACGAGCAGTACGTC. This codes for CASSYGGFVYEQYV.

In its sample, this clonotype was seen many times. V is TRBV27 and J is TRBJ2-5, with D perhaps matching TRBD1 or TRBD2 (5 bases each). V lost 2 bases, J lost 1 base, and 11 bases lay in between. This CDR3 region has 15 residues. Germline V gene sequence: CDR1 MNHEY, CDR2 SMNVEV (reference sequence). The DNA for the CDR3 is TGTGCCAGCAGTTTAACGAGGGGAATCCAAGAGACCCAGTACTTC. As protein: CASSLTRGIQETQYF.

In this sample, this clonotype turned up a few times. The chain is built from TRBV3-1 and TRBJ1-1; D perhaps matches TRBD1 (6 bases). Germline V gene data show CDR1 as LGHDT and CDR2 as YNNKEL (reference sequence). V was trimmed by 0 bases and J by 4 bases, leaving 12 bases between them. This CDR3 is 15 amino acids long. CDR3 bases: TGTGCCAGCAGCCAAGAGAGGGCCAGGGGCACTGAAGCTTTCTTT. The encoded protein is CASSQERARGTEAFF.

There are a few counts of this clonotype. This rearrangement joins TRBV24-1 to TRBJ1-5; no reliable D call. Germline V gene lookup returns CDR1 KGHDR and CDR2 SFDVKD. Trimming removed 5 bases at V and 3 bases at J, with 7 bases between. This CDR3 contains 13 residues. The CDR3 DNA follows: TGTGCCACCAGTGGGTCTCTCAATCAGCCCCAGCATTTT. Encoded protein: CATSGSLNQPQHF.